Listed below are T cell receptor beta chains from one sample, sequenced in a study of shared T cell receptors in the human thymus. The assay was immunoSEQ multiplex PCR, and TCRdb's table has in-frame clones only and misses some. This sample carries about 660,000 clones, around 87% of them seen once, and the ten largest clones take 0.01%. The sample was also reused in another study, on human thymus T cells.

The sequenced sample consisted of thymocytes. All receptors come from a boy less than two years old with a congenital heart defect. Both conserved end residues are part of each CDR3. The D gene is left open where the match is weak. Clone size appears in some rows only: once, few, many, or a class for an expanded clone.

TRBV2	.	TRBJ2-5	.	TGTGCCAGCAGTCAGACACAAGAGACCCAGTACTTC	CASSQTQETQYF
TRBV7-2	TRBD2	TRBJ2-7	.	TGTGCCAGCAGCTTAGAGAGCGAGCGGGACTCCTACGAGCAGTACTTC	CASSLESERDSYEQYF
TRBV27	TRBD2	TRBJ2-1	.	TGTGCCAGCAGTTCCCTAGCACTAGCGGGACCGGGCCAGGTCTACAATGAGCAGTTCTTC	CASSSLALAGPGQVYNEQFF
TRBV27	TRBD2	TRBJ2-7	.	TGTGCCAGCCAACGGACGGGCGGGGGGTACGAGCAGTACTTC	CASQRTGGGYEQYF
TRBV29-1	TRBD2	TRBJ2-5	.	TGCAGCGTTGGAGAAGCGGGAGTACAAGAGACCCAGTACTTC	CSVGEAGVQETQYF
TRBV7-8	.	TRBJ1-5	.	TGTGCCAGCAGCTTCAGCGTCAGCAATCAGCCCCAGCATTTT	CASSFSVSNQPQHF
TRBV27	TRBD1	TRBJ1-4	.	TGTGCCAGCAGTTTATCTCGACAGGGGTATGAAAAACTGTTTTTT	CASSLSRQGYEKLFF
TRBV30	.	TRBJ1-1	.	TGTGCCTTCAGGGGTGGTAGCACTGAAGCTTTCTTT	CAFRGGSTEAFF
TRBV19	TRBD2	TRBJ2-7	.	TGTGCCAGTAGTATTCCGGGTAGCGGGAGGCCCGTGGTGTACGAGCAGTACTTC	CASSIPGSGRPVVYEQYF
TRBV25-1	.	TRBJ1-2	.	TGTGCCAGCACCGGGGGGGGGCCAGATGGCTACACCTTC	CASTGGGPDGYTF
TRBV2	.	TRBJ2-2	.	TGTGCCAGCAGGGACACCACCGGGGAGCTGTTTTTT	CASRDTTGELFF
TRBV28	TRBD1	TRBJ2-7	.	TGTGCCAGCAGGGGGCCGGGACAGCCACGCTACGAGCAGTACTTC	CASRGPGQPRYEQYF
TRBV18	TRBD2	TRBJ2-1	.	TGTGCCAGCTCACCACCCGGACAGCCATTCAGAGCGGGAGTTATCTCCTACAATGAGCAGTTCTTC	CASSPPGQPFRAGVISYNEQFF
TRBV6-5	TRBD1	TRBJ1-2	.	TGTGCCAGCAGGCGACAGGGCCCGAACTATGGCTACACCTTC	CASRRQGPNYGYTF
TRBV2	TRBD2	TRBJ2-3	.	TGTGCCAGCTCTAGCGGGGTCCTCGCTACGCAGTATTTT	CASSSGVLATQYF
TRBV13	.	TRBJ2-2	.	TGTGCCAGCCAGCGTGTGGGGGGCACCGGGGAGCTGTTTTTT	CASQRVGGTGELFF
TRBV14	.	TRBJ1-1	.	TGTGCCAGCAGCCCGGGAAGGGAAAAGGGGGACAACCCTGAAGCTTTCTTT	CASSPGREKGDNPEAFF
TRBV5-1	.	TRBJ2-7	.	TGCGCCAGCAGCTTACAGAGCTGCGACGAGCAGTACTTC	CASSLQSCDEQYF
TRBV7-2	TRBD1	TRBJ2-7	.	TGTGCCAGCAGCGACCCGACAGGGACGGCCTACGAGCAGTACTTC	CASSDPTGTAYEQYF
TRBV7-8	TRBD1	TRBJ2-1	.	TGTGCCAGCAGCTTAGTGGGACAGGGGGGCCCCTACAATGAGCAGTTCTTC	CASSLVGQGGPYNEQFF
TRBV27	.	TRBJ1-4	.	TGTGCCAGCAGTTTAGCTAGAGGGGGGGTTAATGAAAAACTGTTTTTT	CASSLARGGVNEKLFF
TRBV2	.	TRBJ2-7	.	TGTGCCAGCAGTGACACGAGAGCGGCAGTGCACGAGCAGTACTTC	CASSDTRAAVHEQYF
TRBV6-6	.	TRBJ1-5	.	TGTGCCAGCAGTTACAGGGACACCGATCTGCCCCAGCATTTT	CASSYRDTDLPQHF
TRBV5-6	TRBD2	TRBJ2-1	.	TGTGCCACCCGGCTAGCGGGGTACAATGAGCAGTTCTTC	CATRLAGYNEQFF
TRBV5-1	.	TRBJ2-5	.	TGCGCCAGCAGCCCCAAGGTTTCGGGAGTTTGGGAGACCCAGTACTTC	CASSPKVSGVWETQYF
TRBV13	.	TRBJ2-1	.	TGTGCCAGCAGCACCGTGGGGGGAAGGAATGAGCAGTTCTTC	CASSTVGGRNEQFF
TRBV27	TRBD1	TRBJ2-6	.	TGTGCCAGCAGCCGTCAGCCCCCGGGACAGCTAACCTCTGGGGCCAACGTCCTGACTTTC	CASSRQPPGQLTSGANVLTF
TRBV15	.	TRBJ1-2	.	TGTGCCACCAGCAGGACACCAAACTATGGCTACACCTTC	CATSRTPNYGYTF
TRBV7-2	TRBD2	TRBJ2-7	.	TGTGCCAGCAGCTTAGCCTTAATGCGGGAGGGCCCCGACGAGCAGTACTTC	CASSLALMREGPDEQYF
TRBV4-2	TRBD1	TRBJ1-1	.	TGTGCCAGCAGCCAACCATTGGACAGGGTGGGACTCAACACTGAAGCTTTCTTT	CASSQPLDRVGLNTEAFF
TRBV5-1	.	TRBJ2-7	.	TGCGCCAGCAGTATCGGGGGAGTCTACGAGCAGTACTTC	CASSIGGVYEQYF
TRBV6-1	TRBD1	TRBJ1-5	.	TGTGCCAGCAGCCAGGAAAGGGGGCTTGAGCCCCAGCATTTT	CASSQERGLEPQHF
TRBV23-1	.	TRBJ2-1	once	TGCGCCAGCAGTCCGAGGACAGCGCTTTCTTACAATGAGCAGTTCTTC	CASSPRTALSYNEQFF
TRBV7-2	.	TRBJ2-7	once	TGTGCCAGCAGCTCTTTAGGGAGACTTTATTCCTACGAGCAGTACTTC	CASSSLGRLYSYEQYF
TRBV5-1	TRBD1	TRBJ2-2	few	TGCGCCAGCAGCCTACCAGGGACAGGGGGCTACACCGGGGAGCTGTTTTTT	CASSLPGTGGYTGELFF
TRBV30	.	TRBJ1-2	.	TGTGCCTGGAGGACAGGACCGATCGGCTACACCTTC	CAWRTGPIGYTF
TRBV4-2	.	TRBJ2-1	.	TGTGCCAGCAGCCAAGATCGCGGGGGCCCGAGCTCCTACAATGAGCAGTTCTTC	CASSQDRGGPSSYNEQFF
TRBV19	.	TRBJ2-3	.	TGTGCCAGTAGTTCGTCGTCTAGCACAGATACGCAGTATTTT	CASSSSSSTDTQYF
TRBV12-5	TRBD2	TRBJ2-7	.	TGTGCTAGTGGTTTGTCGGCGGGAGGGCCTTACGAGCAGTACTTC	CASGLSAGGPYEQYF
TRBV7-6	TRBD2	TRBJ2-1	once	TGTGCCAGCAGCCGAGGACTAGCGGGAGCGGCAGACTACAATGAGCAGTTCTTC	CASSRGLAGAADYNEQFF
TRBV4-3	TRBD2	TRBJ2-3	.	TGCGCCAGCAGCCAAGATCTTGGGACTAGCGGATCGGATACGCAGTATTTT	CASSQDLGTSGSDTQYF
TRBV19	TRBD1	TRBJ2-3	.	TGTGCCAGTAGTACCCACCCAAACAGGGGGCTGACAGATACGCAGTATTTT	CASSTHPNRGLTDTQYF
TRBV4-3	.	TRBJ2-7	.	TGCGCCAGCAGCCAAGATCCGGGACAAGCCGACGAGCAGTACTTC	CASSQDPGQADEQYF
TRBV4-1	.	TRBJ2-7	.	TGCGCCAGCAGCCAAGAGGGGGCAGGGGACTACGAGCAGTACTTC	CASSQEGAGDYEQYF
TRBV2	TRBD2	TRBJ2-7	.	TGTGCCAGCAGTGTCCAAGCGGGAGGCAACTACGAGCAGTACTTC	CASSVQAGGNYEQYF
TRBV18	TRBD1	TRBJ2-7	.	TGTGCCAGCTCAACCCACAGGGGGCTGGGCGAGCAGTACTTC	CASSTHRGLGEQYF
TRBV9	TRBD2	TRBJ2-1	.	TGTGCCAGCAGCGGTGGGACTAGCGGTCTCCGGTTTTTATCCAATGAGCAGTTCTTC	CASSGGTSGLRFLSNEQFF
TRBV23-1	.	TRBJ1-5	.	TGCGCCAGCAGTCAATGCGGTACCCGGGCCGGGGGGGGCAATCAGCCCCAGCATTTT	CASSQCGTRAGGGNQPQHF
TRBV4-3	TRBD1	TRBJ1-2	.	TGCGCCAGCAGCCAGGTGACAGGGCCTAATGGCTACACCTTC	CASSQVTGPNGYTF
TRBV28	TRBD1	TRBJ1-1	few	TGTGCCAGCAGTTTACGGGACAGGTCGAACACTGAAGCTTTCTTT	CASSLRDRSNTEAFF
TRBV29-1	.	TRBJ1-1	.	TGCAGCGTTGAACGGGTTCGGGACACTGAAGCTTTCTTT	CSVERVRDTEAFF
TRBV6-9	TRBD2	TRBJ2-7	.	TGTGCCAGCGCCAAGCTAGCGGGAGGGCCCTCCTATGAGCAGTACTTC	CASAKLAGGPSYEQYF
TRBV25-1	.	TRBJ2-7	.	TGTGCCAGCCAAAGACGGGGAGAGTTCTACGAGCAGTACTTC	CASQRRGEFYEQYF